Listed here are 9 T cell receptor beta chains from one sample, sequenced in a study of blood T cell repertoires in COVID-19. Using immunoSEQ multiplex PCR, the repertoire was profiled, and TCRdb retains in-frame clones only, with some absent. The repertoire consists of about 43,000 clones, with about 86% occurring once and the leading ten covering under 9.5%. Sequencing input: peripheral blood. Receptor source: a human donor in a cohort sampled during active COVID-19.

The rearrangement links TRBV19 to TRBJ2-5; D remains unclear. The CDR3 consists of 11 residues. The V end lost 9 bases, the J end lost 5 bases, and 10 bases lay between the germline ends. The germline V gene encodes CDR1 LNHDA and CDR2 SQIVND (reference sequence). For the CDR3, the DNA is TGTGCCAGCCAAAACGGGGAGACCCAGTACTTC. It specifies CASQNGETQYF.

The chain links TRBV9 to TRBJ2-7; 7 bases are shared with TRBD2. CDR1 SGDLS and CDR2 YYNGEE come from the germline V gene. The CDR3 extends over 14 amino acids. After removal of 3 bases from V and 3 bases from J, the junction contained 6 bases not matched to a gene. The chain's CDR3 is CASSAGGEVYEQYF. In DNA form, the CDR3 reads TGTGCCAGCAGCGCTGGGGGGGAAGTCTACGAGCAGTACTTC.

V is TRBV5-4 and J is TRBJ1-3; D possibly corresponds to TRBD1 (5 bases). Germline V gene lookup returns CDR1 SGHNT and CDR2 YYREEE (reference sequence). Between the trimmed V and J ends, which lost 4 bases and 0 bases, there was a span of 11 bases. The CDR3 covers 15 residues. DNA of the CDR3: TGTGCCAGCAGCGCTATGGGGCACTCTGGAAACACCATATATTTT. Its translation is CASSAMGHSGNTIYF.

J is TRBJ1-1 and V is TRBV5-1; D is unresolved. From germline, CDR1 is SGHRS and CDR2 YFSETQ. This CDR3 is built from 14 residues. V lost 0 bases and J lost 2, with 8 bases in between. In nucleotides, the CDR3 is TGCGCCAGCAGCTTGGGGCCTGCTAACACTGAAGCTTTCTTT. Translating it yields CASSLGPANTEAFF.

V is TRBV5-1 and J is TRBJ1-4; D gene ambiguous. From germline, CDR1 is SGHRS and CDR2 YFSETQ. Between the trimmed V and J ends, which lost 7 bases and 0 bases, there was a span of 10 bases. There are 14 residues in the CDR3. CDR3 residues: CASGGDATNEKLFF. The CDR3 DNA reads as TGCGCCAGCGGTGGAGACGCAACTAATGAAAAACTGTTTTTT.

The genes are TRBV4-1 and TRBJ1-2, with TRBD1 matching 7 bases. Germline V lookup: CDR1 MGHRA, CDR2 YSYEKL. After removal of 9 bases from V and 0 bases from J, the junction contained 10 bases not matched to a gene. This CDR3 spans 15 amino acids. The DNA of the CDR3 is TGCGCCAGTAGACACCCCGGGACAGCTAACTATGGCTACACCTTC. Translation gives CASRHPGTANYGYTF.

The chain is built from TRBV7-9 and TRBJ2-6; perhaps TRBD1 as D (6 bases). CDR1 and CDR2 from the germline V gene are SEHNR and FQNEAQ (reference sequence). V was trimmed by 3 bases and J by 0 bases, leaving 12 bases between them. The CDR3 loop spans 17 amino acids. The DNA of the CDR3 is TGTGCCAGCAGCTTCACAGGGATTTCCTCTGGGGCCAACGTCCTGACTTTC. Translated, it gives CASSFTGISSGANVLTF.

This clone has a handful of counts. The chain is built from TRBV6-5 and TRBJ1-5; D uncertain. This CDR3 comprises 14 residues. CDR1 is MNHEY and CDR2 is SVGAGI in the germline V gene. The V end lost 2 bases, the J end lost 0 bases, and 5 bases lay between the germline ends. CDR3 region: CASSYGSSNQPQHF. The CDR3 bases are TGTGCCAGCAGTTACGGTAGTAGCAATCAGCCCCAGCATTTT.

The CDR3 DNA follows: TGTGCCAGCAGGGTCGTGCCGGGGGAACTGTTTTTT. As protein: CASRVVPGELFF. The chain couples TRBV28 to TRBJ1-4; D is possibly TRBD1 (5 bases). This CDR3 has 12 residues. V was clipped by 6 bases and J by 12 bases, with 14 bases between them. Germline assignment: CDR1 MDHEN and CDR2 SYDVKM.